This TCR beta chain was profiled in a study of blood T cell repertoires in COVID-19. Across the whole study: Samples came from the United States, Italy and Spain, spanning acute and convalescent COVID-19. PBMCs, B-cell-depleted T cells, or T cells were the source of the cDNA or gDNA that made up the material.

This clone came up once. In the original analysis: How many nucleated cells were present was estimated from reference gene primer amplification. The protocol was immunoSEQ multiplex PCR, while the TCRdb copy is restricted to in-frame clones and leaves out a portion. V and J calls and clone size are those listed in that table; D and trimming were worked out from the DNA. The sample shows some 190,000 clones, 81% of them seen only once. CDR3 length: 17 residues. After removal of 1 base from V and 7 bases from J, the junction contained 13 bases not matched to a gene. CDR1 is SNHLY, CDR2 FYNNEI, per germline. It was during active infection that Seattle patients were enrolled and then longitudinally followed.

The chain employs TRBV2 and TRBJ2-7; TRBD2 matches at 10 bases. The TCR originated in a woman aged 40 to 49 with COVID-19, enrolled during active disease. Sequencing was done on a sample of peripheral blood. The CDR3 reads CASSEGLAGGLFEEQYF. For the CDR3, the DNA is TGTGCCAGCAGTGAAGGATTAGCGGGAGGCCTCTTTGAGGAGCAGTACTTC.